This T cell receptor (beta chain) comes out of a study of blood T cell repertoires in COVID-19. As for the study in general: Specimens from acute and convalescent COVID-19 originated in the United States, Italy and Spain. Sources were T cells, B-cell-depleted T cells, or PBMCs; the material itself was cDNA or gDNA.

Patients at the Seattle site were enrolled during active infection and followed longitudinally. Germline CDR1 SNHLY, CDR2 FYNNEI. The CDR3 is 14 amino acids. Trimming removed 4 bases from V and 4 bases from J, with 13 bases in between. Original analysis: The authors estimated nucleated cell counts from reference gene primer amplification. This table comes from immunoSEQ multiplex PCR, and its TCRdb copy is limited to in-frame clones, with some not included. That table furnishes V, J and clone size, whereas the DNA furnished D and trimming. The sample has roughly 150,000 clones; 80% to 90% are singletons.

The chain couples TRBV2 to TRBJ1-2; D is possibly TRBD1 (6 bases). The sequence was collected from a woman of 80 years or more with COVID-19, enrolled during active disease. Sequenced sample: peripheral blood. This CDR3 is CASSARTELYGYTF. The CDR3 nucleotides read TGTGCCAGCAGTGCCCGGACAGAACTCTATGGCTACACCTTC. Drawing the rest from reference TRBV2 and TRBJ1-2, the complete variable domain is EPEVTQTPSHQVTQMGQEVILRCVPISNHLYFYWYRQILGQKVEFLVSFYNNEISEKSEIFDDQFSVERPDGSNFTLKIRSTKLEDSAMYFCASSARTELYGYTFGSGTRLTVV.